In its sample, the clone carrying this TCR beta chain was seen many times. The sample belongs to a study of T-cell reconstitution after alpha-beta-depleted transplantation in children. V gave up 3 bases and J gave up 10 bases, with 15 bases separating them. CDR1 SQVTM and CDR2 ANQGSEA come from the germline V gene. The CDR3 has 12 residues. During its preparation, the TCRbeta library received unique molecular identifiers. From the PCR reads, TCRdb called clonotypes with MiXCR, one entry per CDR3 protein. The table has fewer than 120,000 distinct CDR3 sequences, about a tenth seen once. The source of this sequence is a human donor who donated a stem cell graft to a child with acute lymphoblastic leukemia. The starting material was PBMCs from the stem cell graft donor, obtained from the stem cell graft. The V call is TRBV29-1, the J call TRBJ1-1, with D possibly TRBD1 on 6 matching bases. Written as DNA, the CDR3 is TGCAGCGTTGATCAGGGGCAGGATCGAGCTTTCTTT. Protein: CSVDQGQDRAFF.